This T cell receptor (beta chain) was sequenced during a study of cytomegalovirus exposure and HLA in healthy donors (TCRdb year 2017). Looking at the study overall: An earlier analysis of approximately 640 of the donors reported more than 250 Gb of sequence data and some 120 million unique TCR beta sequences from 150 million to 200 million T cells. Several DR-DQ haplotypes were treated as single units for association and clustering because of strong linkage in the cohort. An early release that covered several hundred HLA-typed donors contained about 300 gigabases of sequencing data and around 80 million unique TCR sequences. All discovery cohort repertoires had been generated on a single sequencing platform. Alongside the repertoire data, information on donor age, sex, ethnicity and CMV serostatus was compiled. Genome-wide SNP genotypes for about 55% of the roughly 670 donors were used in a later genetic analysis, which treated that subset as a discovery cohort. The aim of the study was to test whether cataloging public T cell receptors could identify signatures of past pathogen exposure. The study combined high-throughput TCR immunosequencing, statistical association of individual TCRs with disease status, and machine learning to predict cytomegalovirus infection status. On average, around 240,000 unique TCR beta nucleotide sequences were sequenced per donor among 398 genotyped donors of the cohort, with about 19% of those sequences being non-productive. The number of typed donors differed by locus: about 629-640 for A, B, C, DRB1 and DQB1; some 500 for DQA1; 606 for DPA1; and roughly 470 for DPB1. The later analysis used no new phenotypic data to find candidate immune exposures, relying instead on TCR beta sequences and their occurrence across donors. HLA typing covered class I and class II loci at four-digit resolution. In a later analysis, previously published TCR beta repertoires from 666 donors were re-analyzed and high-resolution HLA genotyping was added so that TCR occurrence patterns could be studied. In an earlier analysis of a few hundred of the donors, high-throughput TCR beta sequencing was used to judge whether each TCR beta V gene segment behaved as functional or pseudogenic. The T cell repertoires of roughly 660 subjects were profiled by immunosequencing and related to cytomegalovirus serostatus. Besides the first cohort of roughly 660 subjects, a separate validation cohort made up of over 95 different subjects was used. Among the roughly 410 genotyped donors, around 81% belonged to the genetic ancestry cluster associated with self-reported Caucasian donors. Results and caveats for the whole study, not just this receptor: Correlated functional status among segregating V segments might reflect linkage disequilibrium, but an unknown experimental factor could not be ruled out. Presence/absence analyses assumed roughly uniform sequencing depth across donors, an assumption that may not hold. For the cohort, immune exposure information was limited to CMV serostatus. While some public TCRs were present in many individuals, most TCR sequences turned up only very rarely across donors. Specific HLA alleles were associated with over 15,000 TCR beta sequences at a false discovery rate of 0.05 in a later analysis. In a later analysis, several top co-occurrence clusters were reported to appear linked to parvovirus B19, influenza, CMV and Epstein-Barr virus. A later genetic analysis associated a missense DCLRE1C variant with V-gene and J-gene trimming of TCR beta chains, and an independent cohort replicated the association. Some IMGT-functional V segments, including TRBV6-2 and TRBV6-3, could not be distinguished by the 87-base-pair reads and were therefore excluded. The earlier analysis of approximately 540 of the donors excluded around 17 rarely observed V segments, including chromosome 9 orphons, because counts were too low. A further reported finding was that TCR beta sequences accurately predicted the HLA-A and HLA-B alleles for most subjects in the first cohort. According to a later genetic analysis, donors in an Asian-associated ancestry cluster had fewer N-insertions in productive TCRs than the roughly 700-donor mean. Because some donors lacked HLA typing at each locus, the association tests relied only on the typed subset. In a later analysis, the rate of TCR association differed among HLA loci, with DRB1 alleles having the most associated TCRs and HLA-C alleles having the fewest. A cluster of highly shared sequence variants was judged likely to represent a technical artifact of the sequencing pipeline. Most CMV-associated TCR beta chains appeared to be HLA-restricted in a later analysis, and the HLA associations seemed to be driven largely by CMV exposure. This cohort had only TCR beta chains sequenced, and the lack of alpha or paired-chain data limited which features could be detected. The study gave a list of 150 to 200 TCR beta chains associated with cytomegalovirus. Broadly in line with IMGT annotations, most TCR beta V segments showed up in productive rearrangements about 87% or about 30% of the time in an earlier analysis of approximately 600 of the donors. In a later analysis, HLA-associated TCR beta chains showed more clonal expansion and lower generation probabilities than non-associated chains that were equally common. When HLA alleles, especially DR and DQ, strongly co-occurred, attributing TCR associations to individual alleles was difficult. In both the original and validation cohorts, the classifier was reported to diagnose cytomegalovirus status with high specificity and sensitivity. The authors suggested that the approach could potentially be extended to other disease states and immunological phenotypes. In vitro tests confirmed that a few of the cytomegalovirus-associated TCR beta chains recognize cytomegalovirus antigens.

In total, roughly 670 healthy bone marrow donors made up the cohort. At the time of sampling, every cohort member was nominally healthy, though immune exposures that went unrecorded were likely present. The donor tested CMV seronegative, placing the donor among the 350 or so seronegative members of the cohort. Every donor gave a peripheral blood sample, and the peripheral blood mononuclear cells from that sample were used for TCR beta sequencing. Genomic DNA was extracted from the blood cell samples with the Qiagen DNeasy Blood Extraction Kit. Note on this clone: The antigen this receptor binds is unknown. Base quality data are lacking; no much larger clone is found one base away.

The library was made by the immunoSEQ multiplex PCR assay. For the multiplex PCR, a mixture combining 60 forward primers for TCR Vbeta segments and 13 reverse primers for TCR Jbeta segments was used. A multiplex PCR assay on genomic DNA amplified the CDR3 region of rearranged TCR beta genes. On the Illumina HiSeq System, the amplified TCR beta libraries were sequenced as 87-base-pair reads. Turning to the authors' computational methods: A later analysis tallied roughly 78 million unique TCR beta chains across the 640 or so repertoires, and around 12 million of those chains were shared by two or more donors. A nearest-neighbor algorithm error-corrected the raw reads and collapsed the reads into unique sequences, merging closely related sequences to remove PCR and sequencing errors. CDR3 sequences were aligned to IMGT reference sequences to assign V, D and J gene segments. Each retained sequence needed at least a six-nucleotide match to both a V gene segment and a J gene segment. A rearrangement counted as productive if the CDR3 had no stop codons and remained in frame with V and J, and every other rearrangement counted as non-productive. CDR3 was defined according to IMGT convention as the region running from the second conserved V-encoded cysteine to the conserved J-encoded phenylalanine. The earlier analysis of 587 of the donors excluded any sequence lacking an unambiguous match to a single V gene segment. In an earlier analysis of approximately 590 of the donors, a V segment was called functional when productive rearrangements were above 56.7%, and segregating when the standard deviation between donors exceeded 5%. A statistical classification framework was built for diagnosing cytomegalovirus status from the catalog of TCR beta chain sequences. V and J gene assignment, in a later analysis, came from comparing TCR nucleotide sequences with IMGT/GENE-DB human TR gene sequences. Using the TCRdist pipeline, a later analysis assigned CDR3 sequences along with most-parsimonious VDJ recombination scenarios. In a later analysis, each TCR beta chain was defined by its CDR3 amino acid sequence together with its V-gene family, and reads without a unique V-gene family were excluded. To address suspected cross-contamination and a sequencing artifact, a later analysis removed approximately 590 highly shared, low-generation-probability nucleotide sequences. In a later analysis, a clonal expansion index for each public chain was calculated from normalized within-repertoire ranks of inferred template counts. A later analysis computed generation probabilities with a VDJ recombination model fitted to out-of-frame rearrangements, and checked the results against IGoR. Hypergeometric tests were used in a later analysis to score TCR-TCR, TCR-HLA and TCR-CMV co-occurrence, with a repertoire-size bias correction applied to the TCR pairs. A later analysis estimated false discovery rates by permuting HLA or CMV assignments 20 times. In a later analysis, co-occurring TCRs were grouped using DBSCAN, and TCRdist sequence similarity was added for clustering within HLA-allele-positive subsets. For co-occurrence clustering, repertoires with fewer than 30,000 or more than 120,000 public chains were excluded, along with roughly 5 repertoires with anomalous nucleotide sharing. TCRdb carries this immuneACCESS record with in-frame sequences only. Its versions omit some clonotypes, under half of them owing to an unresolved V gene in the studies checked, with the rest unexplained. V and J calls and clone size are copied from that table; D and trimming were computed from the DNA. This sample gives about 120,000 clones in total; about 86% of them show up just once. The ten largest clones take up about 3.9% of the sample.

V is reduced by 5 bases and J by 5 bases, leaving a spacing of 12 bases between them. The CDR3 holds 14 amino acids from the cysteine to the phenylalanine. The entry retains the CDR3 DNA only, 42 bases that are in frame from base 1. The CDR1 and CDR2 encoded by the germline V gene (reference sequence) are WNHNN and SYGVQD. The chain joins TRBV10-1 to TRBJ2-2; D gene: possibly TRBD1, on 7 matching bases. Sequenced sample: PBMCs. The TCR originated in a woman aged 25 to 39 in good health and CMV-seronegative. The DNA reads as follows: TGCGCCAGCAGTCCAGGGGGGTATACCGGGGAGCTGTTTTTT. The encoded protein is CASSPGGYTGELFF.